One TCR beta chain is described in this entry. Its antigen remains unidentified. This sample is drawn from a study of T cell repertoires in cytomegalovirus infection. Study results and caveats: Across the ex vivo response, the dominant clonotypes were HLA-C-restricted CMV-specific TCR beta clonotypes.

From germline, CDR1 is SNHLY and CDR2 FYNNEI. The CDR3 is 12 residues long. V was clipped by 10 bases and J by 5 bases, with 15 bases between them. MiXCR, applied by TCRdb to the reads, yields one record per CDR3 protein. The table includes over 450,000 distinct CDR3 sequences, around 11% detected once. The chain joins TRBV2 to TRBJ2-7; no reliable D call. The sample comprised PBMCs. The clonotype was recovered from a human donor in good health (CMV status not recorded). Some clones in this sample may be carry-over from other donors' samples. The CDR3 DNA follows: TGTGCCATCAATCAAAAGGGCGACGAGCAGTACTTC. It specifies CAINQKGDEQYF.